This T cell receptor beta chain emerged from a study of T cells in Graves' hyperthyroidism and ophthalmopathy. Study-level points and caveats: Most thyroid clonotypes that were expanded above 0.001 also turned up in blood.

This CDR3 is 17 amino acids long. V was clipped by 0 bases and J by 1 base, with 14 bases between them. Germline lookup yields CDR1 MNHNS and CDR2 SASEGT. This clonotype occurred many times. As yet, its antigen is unknown. RNA transcripts yielded amplified TCR beta CDR3 regions. During a first-round RT-PCR of the TCR CDR3, the HTBI primer set was used. TCRdb reanalysed the multiplex PCR reads using MiXCR and keeps one entry per CDR3 protein. The sample contains 300,000 to 450,000 distinct CDR3 sequences, about 25% of which appear only once. V usage is TRBV6-1 and J usage is TRBJ2-3, with D unresolved. What was sequenced was blood. The sequence derives from a man in his forties or fifties with Graves' hyperthyroidism. The CDR3 reads CASSEAQVNMGTDTQYF. The CDR3 DNA follows: TGTGCCAGCAGTGAAGCGCAGGTTAATATGGGCACAGATACGCAGTATTTT.